The text below deals with one TCR beta chain. Its antigen is unknown. The data belong to a study of yellow fever vaccine responses in identical twins. Overall study results and limits: Twins reportedly appeared to share part of their vaccine T cell response while keeping part individual.

TCRdb analysed the RT-PCR reads with MiXCR anew, one entry per CDR3 protein. The sample carries 3,500 to 4,500 distinct CDR3 sequences, less than 90% recorded once. Deletions cut 4 bases from V and 7 bases from J, with 2 bases between. Per germline, CDR1 SNHLY and CDR2 FYNNEI. The CDR3 loop spans 10 amino acids. The sequencing here drew on T cells from blood (PBMCs), unsorted or a sorted subset (not recorded which), taken before or after yellow fever vaccination (not recorded which). The clonotype comes from a young woman who received the yellow fever vaccine. This chain joins TRBV2 and TRBJ2-1; D remains unclear. The CDR3 loop is CASSGNEQFF. CDR3 nucleotide sequence: TGTGCCAGCAGTGGAAATGAGCAGTTCTTC.